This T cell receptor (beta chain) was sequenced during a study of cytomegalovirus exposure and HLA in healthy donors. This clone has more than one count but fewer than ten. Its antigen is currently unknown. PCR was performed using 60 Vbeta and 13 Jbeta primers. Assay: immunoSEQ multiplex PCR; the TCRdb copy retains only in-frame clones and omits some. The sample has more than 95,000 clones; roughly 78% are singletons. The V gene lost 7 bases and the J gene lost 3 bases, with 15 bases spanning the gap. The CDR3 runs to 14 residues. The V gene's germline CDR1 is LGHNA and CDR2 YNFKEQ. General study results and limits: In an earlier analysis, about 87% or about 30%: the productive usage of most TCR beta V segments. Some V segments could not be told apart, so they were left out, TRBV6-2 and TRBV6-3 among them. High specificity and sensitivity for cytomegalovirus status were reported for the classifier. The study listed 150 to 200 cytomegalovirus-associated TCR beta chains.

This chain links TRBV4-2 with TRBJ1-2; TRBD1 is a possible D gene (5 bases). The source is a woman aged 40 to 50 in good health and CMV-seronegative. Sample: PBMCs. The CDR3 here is CASKVGGTDYGYTF. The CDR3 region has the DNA TGTGCCAGCAAGGTCGGGGGGACTGACTATGGCTACACCTTC.